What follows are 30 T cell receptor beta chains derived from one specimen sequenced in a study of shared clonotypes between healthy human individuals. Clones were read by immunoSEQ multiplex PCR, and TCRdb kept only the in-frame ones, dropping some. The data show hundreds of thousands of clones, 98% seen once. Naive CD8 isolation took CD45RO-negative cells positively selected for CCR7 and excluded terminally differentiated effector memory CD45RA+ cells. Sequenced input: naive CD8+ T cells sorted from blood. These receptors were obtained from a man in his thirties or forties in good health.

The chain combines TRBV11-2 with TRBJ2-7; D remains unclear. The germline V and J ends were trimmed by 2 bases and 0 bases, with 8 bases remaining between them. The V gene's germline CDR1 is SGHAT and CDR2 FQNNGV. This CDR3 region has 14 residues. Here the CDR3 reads CASSLLESSYEQYF. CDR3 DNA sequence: TGTGCCAGCAGCTTACTGGAAAGCTCCTACGAGCAGTACTTC.

The CDR3 DNA is TGTGCCAGCAGCTTCAGACTAGCGCCCCAAGAGACCCAGTACTTC. This translates into CASSFRLAPQETQYF. The chain recombines TRBV7-7 with TRBJ2-5, with 8 nucleotides matching TRBD2. With 3 bases clipped from V and 1 base from J, the junction kept 4 bases outside the gene matches. Germline assignment: CDR1 SSHAT and CDR2 FNYEAQ (reference sequence). The CDR3 loop spans 15 amino acids.

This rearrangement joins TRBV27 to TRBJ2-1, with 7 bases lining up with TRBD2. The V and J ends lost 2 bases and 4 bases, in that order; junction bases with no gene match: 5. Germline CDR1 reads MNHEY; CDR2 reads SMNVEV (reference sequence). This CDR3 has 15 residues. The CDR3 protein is CASSLRLAVYNEQFF. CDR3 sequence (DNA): TGTGCCAGCAGTTTACGGCTAGCGGTATACAATGAGCAGTTCTTC.

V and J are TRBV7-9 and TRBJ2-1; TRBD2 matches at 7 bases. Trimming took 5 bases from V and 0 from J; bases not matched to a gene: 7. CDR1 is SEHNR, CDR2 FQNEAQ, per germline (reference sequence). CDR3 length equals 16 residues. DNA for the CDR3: TGTGCCAGCAGCGCAAGCGGGACGAGCTCCTACAATGAGCAGTTCTTC. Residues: CASSASGTSSYNEQFF.

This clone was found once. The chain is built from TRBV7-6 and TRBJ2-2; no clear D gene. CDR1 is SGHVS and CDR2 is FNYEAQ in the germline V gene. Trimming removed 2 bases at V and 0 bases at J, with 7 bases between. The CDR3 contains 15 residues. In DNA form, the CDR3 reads TGTGCCAGCAGCTTAAATGTCGCGAACACCGGGGAGCTGTTTTTT. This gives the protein CASSLNVANTGELFF.

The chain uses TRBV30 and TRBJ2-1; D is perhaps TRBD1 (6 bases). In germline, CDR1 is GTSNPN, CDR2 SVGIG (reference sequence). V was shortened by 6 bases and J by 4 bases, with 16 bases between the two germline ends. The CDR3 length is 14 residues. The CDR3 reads CACPGEQGYNEQFF. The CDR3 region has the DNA TGTGCCTGCCCAGGGGAGCAGGGTTACAATGAGCAGTTCTTC. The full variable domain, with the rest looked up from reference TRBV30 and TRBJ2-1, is SQTIHQWPATLVQPVGSPLSLECTVEGTSNPNLYWYRQAAGRGLQLLFYSVGIGQISSEVPQNLSASRPQDRQFILSSKKLLLSDSGFYLCACPGEQGYNEQFFGPGTRLTVL.

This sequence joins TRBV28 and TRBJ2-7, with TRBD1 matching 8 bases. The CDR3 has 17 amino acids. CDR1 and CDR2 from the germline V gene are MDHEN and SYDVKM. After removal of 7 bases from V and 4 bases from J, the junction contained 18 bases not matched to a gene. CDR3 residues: CASNGPKWDRTLYEQYF. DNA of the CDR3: TGTGCCAGCAACGGCCCCAAATGGGACAGGACCTTATACGAGCAGTACTTC.

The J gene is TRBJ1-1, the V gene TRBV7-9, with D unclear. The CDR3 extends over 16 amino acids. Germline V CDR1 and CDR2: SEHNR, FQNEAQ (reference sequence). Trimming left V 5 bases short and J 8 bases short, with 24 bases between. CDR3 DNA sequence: TGTGCCAGCAGCCCCCCGAGGGTACAGAAGAACTTAGAAGCTTTCTTT. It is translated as CASSPPRVQKNLEAFF.

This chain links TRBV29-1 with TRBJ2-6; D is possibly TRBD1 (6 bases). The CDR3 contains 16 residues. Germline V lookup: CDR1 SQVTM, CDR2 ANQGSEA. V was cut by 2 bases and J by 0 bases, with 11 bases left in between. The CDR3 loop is CSVERDISSGANVLTF. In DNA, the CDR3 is TGCAGCGTTGAACGGGACATCTCCTCTGGGGCCAACGTCCTGACTTTC.

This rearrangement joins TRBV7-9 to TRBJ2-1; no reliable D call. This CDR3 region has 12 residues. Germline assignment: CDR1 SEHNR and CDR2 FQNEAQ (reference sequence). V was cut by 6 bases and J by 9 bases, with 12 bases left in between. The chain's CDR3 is CASRSVGSEQFF. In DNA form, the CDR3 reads TGTGCCAGCAGGTCAGTGGGCAGTGAGCAGTTCTTC.

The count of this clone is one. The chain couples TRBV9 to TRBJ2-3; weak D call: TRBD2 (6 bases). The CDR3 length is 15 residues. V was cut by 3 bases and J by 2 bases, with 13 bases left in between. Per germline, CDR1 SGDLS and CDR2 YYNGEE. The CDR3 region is CASSDRDFFTDTQYF. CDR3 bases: TGTGCCAGCAGCGACCGGGACTTCTTCACAGATACGCAGTATTTT.

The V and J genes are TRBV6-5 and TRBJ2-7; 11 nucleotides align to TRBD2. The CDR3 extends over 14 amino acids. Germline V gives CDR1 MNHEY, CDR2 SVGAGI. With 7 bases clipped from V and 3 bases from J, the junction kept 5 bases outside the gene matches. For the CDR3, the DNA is TGTGCCAGCACCGTTAGCGGGAGGGTCTACGAGCAGTACTTC. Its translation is CASTVSGRVYEQYF.

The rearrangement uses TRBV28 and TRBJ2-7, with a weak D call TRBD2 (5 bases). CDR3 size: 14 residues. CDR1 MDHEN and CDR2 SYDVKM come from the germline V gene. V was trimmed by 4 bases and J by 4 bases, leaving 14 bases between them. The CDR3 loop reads CASSWTGMGYEQYF. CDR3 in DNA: TGTGCCAGCAGTTGGACCGGGATGGGGTACGAGCAGTACTTC.

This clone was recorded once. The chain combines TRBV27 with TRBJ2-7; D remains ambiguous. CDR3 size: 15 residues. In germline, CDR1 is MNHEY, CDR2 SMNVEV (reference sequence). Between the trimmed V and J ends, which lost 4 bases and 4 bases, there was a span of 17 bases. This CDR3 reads CASSSGPHPGYEQYF. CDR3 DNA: TGTGCCAGCAGTTCCGGGCCTCATCCGGGTTACGAGCAGTACTTC.

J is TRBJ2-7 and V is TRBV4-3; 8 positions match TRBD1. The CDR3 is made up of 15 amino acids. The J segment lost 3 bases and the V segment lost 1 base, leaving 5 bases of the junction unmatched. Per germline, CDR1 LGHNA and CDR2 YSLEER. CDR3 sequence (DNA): TGCGCCAGCAGCCAAGTTCTGGGACAGGTCTACGAGCAGTACTTC. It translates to CASSQVLGQVYEQYF.

In DNA form, the CDR3 reads TGTGCCAGGCCGGGACTCCTCTACAATGAGCAGTTCTTC. Translation gives CARPGLLYNEQFF. The rearrangement uses TRBV28 and TRBJ2-1, with D possibly being TRBD2 (6 bases). CDR1 is MDHEN and CDR2 is SYDVKM in the germline V gene. CDR3 length: 13 residues. The V end lost 9 bases, the J end lost 3 bases, and 12 bases lay between the germline ends.

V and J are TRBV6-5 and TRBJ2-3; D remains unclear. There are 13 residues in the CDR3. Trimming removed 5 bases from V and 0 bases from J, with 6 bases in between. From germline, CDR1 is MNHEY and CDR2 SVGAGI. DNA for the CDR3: TGTGCCAGCAGTCAGAAGAGCACAGATACGCAGTATTTT. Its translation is CASSQKSTDTQYF.

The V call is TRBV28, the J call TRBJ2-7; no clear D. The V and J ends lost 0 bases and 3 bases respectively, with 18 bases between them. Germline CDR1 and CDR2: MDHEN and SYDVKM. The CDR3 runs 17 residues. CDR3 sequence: CASSLWDRTASLYEQYF. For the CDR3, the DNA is TGTGCCAGCAGTTTATGGGACCGGACGGCGTCTCTCTACGAGCAGTACTTC.

The CDR3 coding sequence is TGCAGCGTTGAAGCCGACAGCTCCTACGAGCAGTACTTC. Translation: CSVEADSSYEQYF. The chain links TRBV29-1 to TRBJ2-7; tentative D call: TRBD1 (5 bases). V was trimmed by 1 base and J by 0 bases, leaving 7 bases between them. CDR3 length: 13 residues. Germline V gives CDR1 SQVTM, CDR2 ANQGSEA.

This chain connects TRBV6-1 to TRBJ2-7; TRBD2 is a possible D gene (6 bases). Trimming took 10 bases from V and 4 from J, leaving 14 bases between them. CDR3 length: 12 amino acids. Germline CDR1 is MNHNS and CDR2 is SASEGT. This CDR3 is CATWGETYEQYF. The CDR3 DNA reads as TGTGCCACATGGGGGGAGACTTACGAGCAGTACTTC.

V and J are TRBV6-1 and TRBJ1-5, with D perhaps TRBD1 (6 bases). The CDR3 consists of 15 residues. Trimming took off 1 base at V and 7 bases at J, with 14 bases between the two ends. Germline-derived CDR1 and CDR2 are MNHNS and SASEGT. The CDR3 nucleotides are TGTGCCAGCAGTGAAGGTCACAGGGATGGACAGCCCCAGCATTTT. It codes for CASSEGHRDGQPQHF.

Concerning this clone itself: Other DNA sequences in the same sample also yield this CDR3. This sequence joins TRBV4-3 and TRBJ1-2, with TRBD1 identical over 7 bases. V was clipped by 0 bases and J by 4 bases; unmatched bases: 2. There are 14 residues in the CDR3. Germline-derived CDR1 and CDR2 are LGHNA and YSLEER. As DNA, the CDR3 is TGCGCCAGCAGCCAAGACCAGGGGGGCTATGGCTACACCTTC. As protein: CASSQDQGGYGYTF.

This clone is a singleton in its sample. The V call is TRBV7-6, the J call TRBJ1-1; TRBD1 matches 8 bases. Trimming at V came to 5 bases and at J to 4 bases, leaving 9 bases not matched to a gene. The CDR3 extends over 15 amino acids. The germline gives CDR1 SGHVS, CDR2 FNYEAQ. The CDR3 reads CASSVTGGRGTEAFF. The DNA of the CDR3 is TGTGCCAGCAGCGTAACAGGGGGTCGGGGCACTGAAGCTTTCTTT.

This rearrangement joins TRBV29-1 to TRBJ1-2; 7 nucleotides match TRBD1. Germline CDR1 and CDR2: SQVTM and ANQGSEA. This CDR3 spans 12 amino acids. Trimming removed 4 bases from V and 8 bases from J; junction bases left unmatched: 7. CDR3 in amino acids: CSVVDREVGYTF. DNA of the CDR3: TGCAGCGTTGTTGACAGGGAAGTCGGCTACACCTTC. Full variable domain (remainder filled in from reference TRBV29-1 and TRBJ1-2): SAVISQKPSRDICQRGTSLTIQCQVDSQVTMMFWYRQQPGQSLTLIATANQGSEATYESGFVIDKFPISRPNLTFSTLTVSNMSPEDSSIYLCSVVDREVGYTFGSGTRLTVV.

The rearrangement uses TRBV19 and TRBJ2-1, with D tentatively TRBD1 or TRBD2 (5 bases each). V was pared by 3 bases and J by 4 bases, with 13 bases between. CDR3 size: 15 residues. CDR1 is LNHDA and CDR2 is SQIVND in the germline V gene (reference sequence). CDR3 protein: CASSIGAGQYNEQFF. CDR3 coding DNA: TGTGCCAGTAGTATTGGGGCGGGCCAATACAATGAGCAGTTCTTC.

The CDR3 sequence: CASSLLGAAYEQYF. CDR3 DNA sequence: TGTGCCAGCAGCTTGCTAGGGGCCGCCTACGAGCAGTACTTC. This sequence joins TRBV5-8 and TRBJ2-7; a possible D gene is TRBD1 (5 bases). The CDR3 sequence is 14 residues long. V lost 1 base to trimming and J lost 2 bases, with 10 bases between them. The germline CDR1 and CDR2 sequences are SGHTS and YDEGEE.

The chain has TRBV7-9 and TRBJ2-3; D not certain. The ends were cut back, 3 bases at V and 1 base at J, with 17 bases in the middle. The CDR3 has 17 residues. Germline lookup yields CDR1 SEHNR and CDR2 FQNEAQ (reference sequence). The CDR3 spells CASSLRTAVSGTDTQYF. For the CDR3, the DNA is TGTGCCAGCAGCTTGCGTACTGCGGTCTCGGGCACAGATACGCAGTATTTT.

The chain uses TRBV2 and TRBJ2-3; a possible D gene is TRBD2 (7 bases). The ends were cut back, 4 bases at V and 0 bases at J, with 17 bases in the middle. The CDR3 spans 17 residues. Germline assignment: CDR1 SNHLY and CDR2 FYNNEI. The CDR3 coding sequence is TGTGCCAGCAGTGGAGGGGGAGGACTAGATAGCACAGATACGCAGTATTTT. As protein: CASSGGGGLDSTDTQYF.

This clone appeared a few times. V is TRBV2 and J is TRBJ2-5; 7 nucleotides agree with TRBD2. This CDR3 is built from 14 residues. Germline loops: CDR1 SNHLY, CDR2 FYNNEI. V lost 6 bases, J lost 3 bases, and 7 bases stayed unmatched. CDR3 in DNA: TGTGCCAGCAGGACCGGGACTAACAAAGAGACCCAGTACTTC. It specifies CASRTGTNKETQYF.

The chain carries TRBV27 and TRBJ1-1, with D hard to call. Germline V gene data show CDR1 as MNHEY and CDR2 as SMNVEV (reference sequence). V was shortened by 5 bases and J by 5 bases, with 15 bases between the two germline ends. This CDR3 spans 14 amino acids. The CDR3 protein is CASSITPGGTEAFF. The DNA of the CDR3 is TGTGCCAGCAGTATAACTCCCGGAGGGACTGAAGCTTTCTTT.